The rows below give T cell receptor beta chains drawn from one sample of a study of blood T cell repertoires in COVID-19. Repertoires were generated with immunoSEQ multiplex PCR, while TCRdb's copy carries only in-frame clones and drops some. The table records over 130,000 clones, 80% to 90% of them present only once. Specimen: peripheral blood. The receptors originated from a man in his 60s with active or convalescent COVID-19. The CDR3 runs from the conserved cysteine through the conserved F or W. D genes are given only for firm matches. Size values are once, few and many counts, or a class for expanded clones, and some rows have none.

D: TRBD2
size: -
J: TRBJ2-7
V: TRBV4-2
CDR3: CASSQASGNYEQYF
DNA: TGTGCCAGCAGCCAAGCTAGCGGGAACTACGAGCAGTACTTC

D: -
size: -
J: TRBJ1-1
V: TRBV5-1
CDR3: CASSSLNTNQNTEAFF
DNA: TGCGCCAGCAGCTCGTTGAACACAAATCAGAACACTGAAGCTTTCTTT

D: -
size: -
J: TRBJ1-1
V: TRBV7-2
CDR3: CASSSRGGGTEAFF
DNA: TGTGCCAGCAGCTCCCGCGGCGGTGGGACTGAAGCTTTCTTT

D: TRBD2
size: -
J: TRBJ2-7
V: TRBV5-1
CDR3: CASRQQPAGSYEQYF
DNA: TGCGCCAGCAGGCAGCAACCAGCGGGGTCCTACGAGCAGTACTTC

D: TRBD1
size: -
J: TRBJ1-3
V: TRBV5-6
CDR3: CASSLGQGSSGNTIYF
DNA: TGTGCCAGCAGCTTGGGACAGGGGTCTTCTGGAAACACCATATATTTT

D: TRBD2
size: -
J: TRBJ2-1
V: TRBV15
CDR3: CATSKGLAESSYNEQFF
DNA: TGTGCCACCAGCAAAGGACTAGCGGAGAGCTCCTACAATGAGCAGTTCTTC

D: -
size: -
J: TRBJ2-1
V: TRBV5-4
CDR3: CASSLPGLSNNEQFF
DNA: TGTGCCAGCAGCTTGCCGGGACTGTCAAACAATGAGCAGTTCTTC

D: -
size: -
J: TRBJ1-5
V: TRBV5-6
CDR3: CASTKWGGVSFGSNQPQHF
DNA: TGTGCCAGCACTAAATGGGGAGGGGTCAGCTTTGGGAGCAATCAGCCCCAGCATTTT

D: -
size: once
J: TRBJ2-6
V: TRBV7-2
CDR3: CASSLWGLGANVLTF
DNA: TGTGCCAGCAGCTTGTGGGGGCTTGGGGCCAACGTCCTGACTTTC

D: -
size: -
J: TRBJ2-3
V: TRBV5-5
CDR3: CASSLRASTDTQYF
DNA: TGTGCCAGCAGCTTGAGAGCCAGCACAGATACGCAGTATTTT

D: TRBD1
size: -
J: TRBJ2-3
V: TRBV5-1
CDR3: CASSAAIGTGKITTQYF
DNA: TGCGCCAGCAGCGCCGCGATCGGGACAGGGAAGATCACTACGCAGTATTTT

D: -
size: -
J: TRBJ2-5
V: TRBV4-1
CDR3: CASSQVSHNQETQYF
DNA: TGCGCCAGCAGCCAAGTGTCACATAACCAAGAGACCCAGTACTTC

D: TRBD2
size: -
J: TRBJ2-7
V: TRBV19
CDR3: CASSNRRTASGRPYEQYF
DNA: TGTGCCAGTAGTAATCGACGGACAGCTAGCGGGAGGCCCTACGAGCAGTACTTC

D: -
size: few
J: TRBJ2-7
V: TRBV12-3/TRBV12-4
CDR3: CASSLASSYEQYF
DNA: TGTGCCAGCAGTTTAGCGAGCTCCTACGAGCAGTACTTC

D: TRBD1
size: -
J: TRBJ1-5
V: TRBV24-1
CDR3: CATSPTGDNQPQHF
DNA: TGTGCCACCAGTCCAACAGGGGATAATCAGCCCCAGCATTTT

D: -
size: -
J: TRBJ2-3
V: TRBV21-1
CDR3: CASRFCQREAFTDTQYF
DNA: TGTGCCAGCCGTTTTTGCCAGCGGGAGGCTTTCACAGATACGCAGTATTTT

D: -
size: -
J: TRBJ1-5
V: TRBV19
CDR3: CASRPTSNQPQHF
DNA: TGTGCCAGTAGACCGACATCTAATCAGCCCCAGCATTTT

D: TRBD1
size: -
J: TRBJ2-2
V: TRBV6-5
CDR3: CASSAAGGWTGELFF
DNA: TGTGCCAGCAGCGCCGCAGGGGGCTGGACCGGGGAGCTGTTTTTT

D: -
size: -
J: TRBJ1-2
V: TRBV27
CDR3: CASSPRGRVDGYTF
DNA: TGTGCCAGCAGTCCCCGAGGGAGGGTTGATGGCTACACCTTC

D: TRBD2
size: -
J: TRBJ2-2
V: TRBV7-3
CDR3: CASSLMNPGLAGGELFF
DNA: TGTGCCAGCAGCTTAATGAACCCGGGACTAGCGGGCGGGGAGCTGTTTTTT

D: TRBD1
size: -
J: TRBJ1-2
V: TRBV28
CDR3: CASRPQGAGGYTF
DNA: TGTGCCAGCAGACCCCAGGGGGCGGGGGGCTACACCTTC

D: TRBD1
size: -
J: TRBJ2-3
V: TRBV9
CDR3: CASSVGDRSTDTQYF
DNA: TGTGCCAGCAGCGTAGGGGACAGGAGCACAGATACGCAGTATTTT

D: -
size: -
J: TRBJ1-1
V: TRBV19
CDR3: CASSTKRNTEAFF
DNA: TGTGCCAGTAGTACGAAGCGGAACACTGAAGCTTTCTTT